The 11 T cell receptor beta chains below were found in one sample sequenced in a study of monozygotic twins with inflammatory bowel disease. TCRdb re-called the 5' RACE reads; one entry per CDR3 protein, DNA not given. This sample's clone table lists approximately 160,000 distinct CDR3 sequences. Sequences were obtained from blood. The receptors stem from a human donor with ulcerative colitis or Crohn's disease, or a healthy co-twin of an affected twin (not recorded which).

The V and J genes are TRBV30 and TRBJ2-2. Germline CDR1 is GTSNPN and CDR2 is SVGIG (reference sequence). The CDR3 is made up of 12 amino acids. The CDR3 reads CAWILETGELFF.

The CDR3 sequence: CAWSVRTSGFSYEQYF. The chain employs TRBV30 and TRBJ2-7; the TCRdb call, TRBD2, lacks DNA for checking. The germline gives CDR1 GTSNPN, CDR2 SVGIG (reference sequence). The CDR3 totals 16 residues.

The gene calls are TRBV11-2 and TRBJ2-1; the TCRdb call, TRBD1, lacks DNA for checking. The CDR3 is 16 amino acids. CDR1 and CDR2 (germline): SGHAT, FQNNGV. The CDR3 loop is CASSPRDGLSYNEQFF.

The J gene is TRBJ2-5, the V gene TRBV20-1; the TRBD2 assignment by TCRdb is unverifiable without DNA. The CDR3 totals 14 residues. Germline CDR1 DFQATT, CDR2 SNEGSKA (reference sequence). The chain's CDR3 is CSASGRPPQETQYF.

V is TRBV5-5 and J is TRBJ2-5; TCRdb's D call, TRBD2, is unchecked because there is no DNA. This CDR3 spans 17 amino acids. From germline, CDR1 is SGHKS and CDR2 YYEKEE (reference sequence). The CDR3 here is CASTDYFVASDQETQYF. Combining the CDR3 with reference TRBV5-5 and TRBJ2-5 gives the whole variable domain DAGVTQSPTHLIKTRGQQVTLRCSPISGHKSVSWYQQVLGQGPQFIFQYYEKEERGRGNFPDRFSARQFPNYSSELNVNALLLGDSALYLCASTDYFVASDQETQYFGPGTRLLVL.

V and J are TRBV29-1 and TRBJ1-4. Germline V lookup: CDR1 SQVTM, CDR2 ANQGSEA. This CDR3 contains 14 residues. The CDR3 here is CSVGTARTNEKLFF.

This chain links TRBV5-6 with TRBJ2-1; TCRdb names TRBD2, which stays unverified in the absence of DNA. CDR1 and CDR2 from the germline V gene are SGHDT and YYEEEE. The CDR3 has 17 residues. The chain's CDR3 is CASSLMTSGRSYGEQFF.

The CDR3 protein is CSARDKVKREVTDTQYF. The chain carries TRBV20-1 and TRBJ2-3; TCRdb outputs TRBD2, but without DNA this stays unchecked. Germline CDR1 and CDR2: DFQATT and SNEGSKA (reference sequence). The CDR3 extends over 17 amino acids.

CDR3 protein: CATSDPPGSSYNEQFF. V and J are TRBV15 and TRBJ2-1; TCRdb selects TRBD1, and the lack of DNA leaves this call unchecked. The CDR3 has 16 amino acids. CDR1 and CDR2 (germline): LNHNV, YYDKDF (reference sequence).

This rearrangement joins TRBV4-1 to TRBJ2-6. Germline-derived CDR1 and CDR2 are MGHRA and YSYEKL. CDR3 length equals 16 residues. This CDR3 is CASSYLTISGANVLTF.

The V and J genes are TRBV11-3 and TRBJ2-1. Germline CDR1 SGHNT, CDR2 YENEEA. CDR3 length equals 11 residues. CDR3 loop: CASSHVNEQFF.